This is a list of T cell receptor beta chains from one sample in a study of T cell changes during pregnancy in multiple sclerosis. The protocol was immunoSEQ multiplex PCR, while the TCRdb copy is restricted to in-frame clones and leaves out a portion. This table holds about 51,000 clones, around 93% found once. The starting material was peripheral blood, obtained in the second trimester of pregnancy. The receptors here all came from a female donor with multiple sclerosis, enrolled in a pregnancy study. Each CDR3 is given with its conserved first and last residue. D genes are given only for firm matches. Size is omitted from some rows. Given values are once, few, many or a class for expanded clones.

J gene: TRBJ2-7
clone size: .
D gene: .
V gene: TRBV9
CDR3 DNA: TGTGCCAGCAGCGTGAAGGGGTCTGGCGAGCAGTACTTC
CDR3 protein: CASSVKGSGEQYF

J gene: TRBJ2-2
clone size: .
D gene: .
V gene: TRBV14
CDR3 DNA: TGTGCCAGCAGCCAAGGAGGGCATACCGGGGAGCTGTTTTTT
CDR3 protein: CASSQGGHTGELFF

J gene: TRBJ2-7
clone size: .
D gene: TRBD2
V gene: TRBV11-2
CDR3 DNA: TGTGCCAGCAGCTTAGAGGGAGGGACCTACGAGCAGTACTTC
CDR3 protein: CASSLEGGTYEQYF

J gene: TRBJ2-7
clone size: .
D gene: TRBD2
V gene: TRBV11-3
CDR3 DNA: TGTGCCAGCAGCCGAGCCGGGACTAGCTCCTCCTACGAGCAGTACTTC
CDR3 protein: CASSRAGTSSSYEQYF

J gene: TRBJ2-1
clone size: .
D gene: TRBD2
V gene: TRBV19
CDR3 DNA: TGTGCCAGTAACCAGCTGGGGGGGAGTCGGCGTAATGAGCAGTTCTTC
CDR3 protein: CASNQLGGSRRNEQFF

J gene: TRBJ2-2
clone size: .
D gene: TRBD1
V gene: TRBV19
CDR3 DNA: TGTGCCAGTAGTCGTAAATGGGGACAGGGAAACACCGGGGAGCTGTTTTTT
CDR3 protein: CASSRKWGQGNTGELFF

J gene: TRBJ1-2
clone size: .
D gene: .
V gene: TRBV30
CDR3 DNA: TGTGCCTGGAGTGTAATTTTTTTCGATCCGGGTGGCTACACCTTC
CDR3 protein: CAWSVIFFDPGGYTF

J gene: TRBJ2-1
clone size: .
D gene: .
V gene: TRBV27
CDR3 DNA: TGTGCCAGCAGTTTCGTCAGGGGAAGCTACAATGAGCAGTTCTTC
CDR3 protein: CASSFVRGSYNEQFF

J gene: TRBJ2-5
clone size: .
D gene: .
V gene: TRBV5-4
CDR3 DNA: TGTGCCAGCAGCTTGGCCGCGACAGAAGAGACCCAGTACTTC
CDR3 protein: CASSLAATEETQYF

J gene: TRBJ1-4
clone size: once
D gene: .
V gene: TRBV19
CDR3 DNA: TGTGCCAGTACGGCGGCTCGGGGGGTACTTAATGAAAAACTGTTTTTT
CDR3 protein: CASTAARGVLNEKLFF

J gene: TRBJ1-4
clone size: .
D gene: .
V gene: TRBV5-1
CDR3 DNA: TGCGCCAGCAGCCGGGGGAGTGAAAAACTGTTTTTT
CDR3 protein: CASSRGSEKLFF

J gene: TRBJ2-2
clone size: .
D gene: .
V gene: TRBV6-4
CDR3 DNA: TGTGCCAGCAGTGACTCGACCCCGGGTTGGTACACCGGGGAGCTGTTTTTT
CDR3 protein: CASSDSTPGWYTGELFF

J gene: TRBJ2-1
clone size: .
D gene: TRBD1
V gene: TRBV11-3
CDR3 DNA: TGTGCCAGCAGCGCCGGGACAGGGACGGGCAATGAGCAGTTCTTC
CDR3 protein: CASSAGTGTGNEQFF

J gene: TRBJ2-3
clone size: .
D gene: .
V gene: TRBV4-2
CDR3 DNA: TGTGCCAGCAGCCAAAATCAGAGACTTGATACGCAGTATTTT
CDR3 protein: CASSQNQRLDTQYF

J gene: TRBJ2-7
clone size: .
D gene: TRBD1
V gene: TRBV28
CDR3 DNA: TGTGCCAGCAGTCAACAGGGGCCTTCCTACGAGCAGTACTTC
CDR3 protein: CASSQQGPSYEQYF

J gene: TRBJ2-7
clone size: few
D gene: TRBD2
V gene: TRBV14
CDR3 DNA: TGTGCCAGCAGCCAAGATCGACTAGCCTCCTACGAGCAGTACTTC
CDR3 protein: CASSQDRLASYEQYF

J gene: TRBJ2-7
clone size: .
D gene: TRBD1
V gene: TRBV19
CDR3 DNA: TGTGCCACCGGGACAGCAAACTCCTACGAGCAGTACTTC
CDR3 protein: CATGTANSYEQYF

J gene: TRBJ2-7
clone size: .
D gene: .
V gene: TRBV7-9
CDR3 DNA: TGTGCCAGCTCTGCGGAACTACTCGACGAGCAGTACTTC
CDR3 protein: CASSAELLDEQYF

J gene: TRBJ1-3
clone size: once
D gene: .
V gene: TRBV7-9
CDR3 DNA: TGTGCCAGCAGCTTGGGGGGGACTGGAAACACCATATATTTT
CDR3 protein: CASSLGGTGNTIYF

J gene: TRBJ2-2
clone size: .
D gene: .
V gene: TRBV2
CDR3 DNA: TGTGCCAGCAGTGAAACAGGGCCCGGGGAGCTGTTTTTT
CDR3 protein: CASSETGPGELFF

J gene: TRBJ2-2
clone size: .
D gene: TRBD2
V gene: TRBV19
CDR3 DNA: TGTGCCAGCGCCACCGGACTAGCATTCGGGGAGCTGTTTTTT
CDR3 protein: CASATGLAFGELFF

J gene: TRBJ1-4
clone size: .
D gene: .
V gene: TRBV5-1
CDR3 DNA: TGCGCCAGCAGCCCTGGACAGCCCAATGAAAAACTGTTTTTT
CDR3 protein: CASSPGQPNEKLFF

J gene: TRBJ2-3
clone size: .
D gene: .
V gene: TRBV11-2
CDR3 DNA: TGTGCCAGCAGCTTAGAACAGGTACCAGATACGCAGTATTTT
CDR3 protein: CASSLEQVPDTQYF

J gene: TRBJ1-2
clone size: .
D gene: .
V gene: TRBV19
CDR3 DNA: TGTGCCAGTAGCCCAAGAGGACAGCAGGGCGGCTACACCTTC
CDR3 protein: CASSPRGQQGGYTF

J gene: TRBJ2-7
clone size: .
D gene: .
V gene: TRBV5-6
CDR3 DNA: TGTGCCAGCAGCTTGTCAGGGTACTACGAGCAGTACTTC
CDR3 protein: CASSLSGYYEQYF

J gene: TRBJ2-5
clone size: once
D gene: .
V gene: TRBV18
CDR3 DNA: TGTGCCAGCTCACCGACAGAAGAGACCCAGTACTTC
CDR3 protein: CASSPTEETQYF

J gene: TRBJ1-1
clone size: once
D gene: TRBD1
V gene: TRBV7-2
CDR3 DNA: TGTGCCAGCAGCTCCTGGACAGGGCGGGGCACTGAAGCTTTCTTT
CDR3 protein: CASSSWTGRGTEAFF

J gene: TRBJ2-5
clone size: .
D gene: .
V gene: TRBV29-1
CDR3 DNA: TGCAGCGTTGTAGGGGCTAGCGAAGAGACCCAGTACTTC
CDR3 protein: CSVVGASEETQYF

J gene: TRBJ2-7
clone size: .
D gene: .
V gene: TRBV6-1
CDR3 DNA: TGTGCCAGCAGTGTGGAGCCAGGGGCTTGGTACGAGCAGTACTTC
CDR3 protein: CASSVEPGAWYEQYF

J gene: TRBJ2-1
clone size: .
D gene: .
V gene: TRBV7-2
CDR3 DNA: TGTGCCAGCAGCCTGTCCGGGAAAAATAACAATGAGCAGTTCTTC
CDR3 protein: CASSLSGKNNNEQFF

J gene: TRBJ1-1
clone size: .
D gene: .
V gene: TRBV10-3
CDR3 DNA: TGTGCCATCAGTGCCCGGGGGGGGGCTGAAGCTTTCTTT
CDR3 protein: CAISARGGAEAFF

J gene: TRBJ1-5
clone size: .
D gene: .
V gene: TRBV6-1
CDR3 DNA: TGTGCCAGCAGTGTGACATTAGGGAGCGGCAATCAGCCCCAGCATTTT
CDR3 protein: CASSVTLGSGNQPQHF

J gene: TRBJ2-2
clone size: .
D gene: .
V gene: TRBV7-8
CDR3 DNA: TGTGCCAGCAGCTTAGGGGTTCGTCGGAGCGGAGACACCGGGGAGCTGTTTTTT
CDR3 protein: CASSLGVRRSGDTGELFF

J gene: TRBJ2-1
clone size: .
D gene: TRBD2
V gene: TRBV7-2
CDR3 DNA: TGTGCCAGCAGCCCACTAGCGGTCAATGAGCAGTTCTTC
CDR3 protein: CASSPLAVNEQFF

J gene: TRBJ1-1
clone size: .
D gene: TRBD1
V gene: TRBV5-1
CDR3 DNA: TGCGCCAGCAGCCGCACAGGGGGCCCTGAAGCTTTCTTT
CDR3 protein: CASSRTGGPEAFF

J gene: TRBJ2-5
clone size: .
D gene: TRBD2
V gene: TRBV7-2
CDR3 DNA: TGTGCCAGCAGCTTATTACCGGGACTACTGGGAGAGACCCAGTACTTC
CDR3 protein: CASSLLPGLLGETQYF

J gene: TRBJ1-5
clone size: .
D gene: TRBD1
V gene: TRBV19
CDR3 DNA: TGTGCCAGTAGTAACCGAGGGGGCTATCAGCCCCAGCATTTT
CDR3 protein: CASSNRGGYQPQHF

J gene: TRBJ2-3
clone size: .
D gene: .
V gene: TRBV13
CDR3 DNA: TGTGCCAGCAGCCGCGTGACAGCCAGCACAGATACGCAGTATTTT
CDR3 protein: CASSRVTASTDTQYF

J gene: TRBJ1-1
clone size: .
D gene: TRBD1
V gene: TRBV29-1
CDR3 DNA: TGCAGCGTCTATACCGGGACAGGGGGCACTGAAGCTTTCTTT
CDR3 protein: CSVYTGTGGTEAFF

J gene: TRBJ1-1
clone size: .
D gene: .
V gene: TRBV6-1
CDR3 DNA: TGTGCCAGTAGGTCGGGCACTGAAGCTTTCTTT
CDR3 protein: CASRSGTEAFF

J gene: TRBJ2-7
clone size: .
D gene: .
V gene: TRBV7-9
CDR3 DNA: TGTGCCAGCAGCCACGTTGGACAAGTCGAGCAGTACTTC
CDR3 protein: CASSHVGQVEQYF

J gene: TRBJ2-1
clone size: .
D gene: TRBD2
V gene: TRBV9
CDR3 DNA: TGTGCCAGCAGCGTAACCGGGACTAGCGGGAGGGAGCAGTTCTTC
CDR3 protein: CASSVTGTSGREQFF

J gene: TRBJ2-5
clone size: .
D gene: TRBD2
V gene: TRBV5-1
CDR3 DNA: TGCGCCAGCAGCTCGGGACTAGATTCTTTTGGGGAGACCCAGTACTTC
CDR3 protein: CASSSGLDSFGETQYF

J gene: TRBJ2-7
clone size: .
D gene: TRBD2
V gene: TRBV7-9
CDR3 DNA: TGTGCCAGCAGCTCCCTAGCGGGAGCATCCTACGAGCAGTACTTC
CDR3 protein: CASSSLAGASYEQYF

J gene: TRBJ2-7
clone size: .
D gene: TRBD2
V gene: TRBV7-9
CDR3 DNA: TGTGCCAGCAGCCCGCGGGACGGGGGAGGGCTTAGGGAGCAGTACTTC
CDR3 protein: CASSPRDGGGLREQYF

J gene: TRBJ1-2
clone size: .
D gene: TRBD1
V gene: TRBV25-1
CDR3 DNA: TGTGCCAGCAGTTACGATACCGTCAGGACAGGGGGCTATGGCTACACCTTC
CDR3 protein: CASSYDTVRTGGYGYTF

J gene: TRBJ1-6
clone size: .
D gene: TRBD1
V gene: TRBV9
CDR3 DNA: TGTGCCAGCAGCACGGACAGGAGTAATTCACCCCTCCACTTT
CDR3 protein: CASSTDRSNSPLHF

J gene: TRBJ2-4
clone size: .
D gene: .
V gene: TRBV10-3
CDR3 DNA: TGTGCCATCAGTGGTAGTACAGCTAAAAACATTCAGTACTTC
CDR3 protein: CAISGSTAKNIQYF

J gene: TRBJ1-1
clone size: .
D gene: .
V gene: TRBV12-5
CDR3 DNA: TGTGCTAGTGGTTTTGAAGGAGGGGGGGACACTGAAGCTTTCTTT
CDR3 protein: CASGFEGGGDTEAFF

J gene: TRBJ2-2
clone size: once
D gene: TRBD2
V gene: TRBV4-3
CDR3 DNA: TGCGCCAGCAGCCGCAAGGCCCCGGGGAACGAGCGGGAGGGGATTCTTACCGGGGAGCTGTTTTTT
CDR3 protein: CASSRKAPGNEREGILTGELFF

J gene: TRBJ2-1
clone size: .
D gene: .
V gene: TRBV4-2
CDR3 DNA: TGTGCCAGCAGCCCAGAGTACGGGATCTCCTACAATGAGCAGTTCTTC
CDR3 protein: CASSPEYGISYNEQFF

J gene: TRBJ1-3
clone size: .
D gene: .
V gene: TRBV27
CDR3 DNA: TGTGCCAGCAGTTTATCGCCCCGGGACACCATATATTTT
CDR3 protein: CASSLSPRDTIYF

J gene: TRBJ2-5
clone size: .
D gene: .
V gene: TRBV18
CDR3 DNA: TGTGCCAGCTCACCAGTTCGTCGTGGGAGGACGTACCAAGAGACCCAGTACTTC
CDR3 protein: CASSPVRRGRTYQETQYF